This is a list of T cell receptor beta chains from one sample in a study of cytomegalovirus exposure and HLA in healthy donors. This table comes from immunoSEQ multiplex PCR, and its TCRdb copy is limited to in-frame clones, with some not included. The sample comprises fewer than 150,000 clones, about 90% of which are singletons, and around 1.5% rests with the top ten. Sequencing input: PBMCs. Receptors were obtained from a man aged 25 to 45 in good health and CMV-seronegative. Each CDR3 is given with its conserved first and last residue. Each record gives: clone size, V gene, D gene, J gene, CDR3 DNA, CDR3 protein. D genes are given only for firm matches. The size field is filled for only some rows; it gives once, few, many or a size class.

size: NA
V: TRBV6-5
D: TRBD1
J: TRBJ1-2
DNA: TGTGCCAGCAGTTACTTTGGACAGGGAGAAGGCTACACCTTC
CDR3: CASSYFGQGEGYTF

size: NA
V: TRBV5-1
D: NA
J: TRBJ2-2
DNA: TGCGCCAGCAGCTTATATCAGTCGAACACCGGGGAGCTGTTTTTT
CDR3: CASSLYQSNTGELFF

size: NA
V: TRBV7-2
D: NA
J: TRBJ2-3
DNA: TGTGCCAGCAGCTTAGCGCGGCCCACAGATACGCAGTATTTT
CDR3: CASSLARPTDTQYF

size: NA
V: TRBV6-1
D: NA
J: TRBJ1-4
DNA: TGTGCCAGCAGTGAAGAAACAGGTCCCGAAAAACTGTTTTTT
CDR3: CASSEETGPEKLFF

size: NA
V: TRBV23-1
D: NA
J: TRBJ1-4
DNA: TGCGCCGCATCTAGGGCAGAGGGAGAAAAACTGTTTTTT
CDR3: CAASRAEGEKLFF

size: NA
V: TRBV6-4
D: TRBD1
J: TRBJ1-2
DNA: TGTGCCAGCAGTGTCCGACAGGGCCTGGACTACACCTTC
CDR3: CASSVRQGLDYTF

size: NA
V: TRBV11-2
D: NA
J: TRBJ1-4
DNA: TGTGCCAGCAGCTTAGGGGCAGGGCCAAAACTGTTTTTT
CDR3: CASSLGAGPKLFF

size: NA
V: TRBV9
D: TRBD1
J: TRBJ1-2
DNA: TGTGCCAGCAGCGTAGAGGGACAGGGGATATACACCTTC
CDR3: CASSVEGQGIYTF

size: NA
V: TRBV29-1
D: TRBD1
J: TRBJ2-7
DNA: TGCAGCGTTGGGACAGGCTTCTACGAGCAGTACTTC
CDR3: CSVGTGFYEQYF

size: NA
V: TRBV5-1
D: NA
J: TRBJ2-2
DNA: TGCGCCAGCAGCTTCACCTGGCAAACCGGGGAGCTGTTTTTT
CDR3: CASSFTWQTGELFF

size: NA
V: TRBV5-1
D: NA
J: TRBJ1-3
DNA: TGCGCCAGCAGCTTGGGAGGGATAGAAAACACCATATATTTT
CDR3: CASSLGGIENTIYF

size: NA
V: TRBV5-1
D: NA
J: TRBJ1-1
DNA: TGCGCCAGCAGCTTGAGGGGTGGGACTGAAGCTTTCTTT
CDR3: CASSLRGGTEAFF

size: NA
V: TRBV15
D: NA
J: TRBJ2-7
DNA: TGTGCCACCAGCAGAGAGAGAGGGAGCTCCTACGAGCAGTACTTC
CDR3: CATSRERGSSYEQYF

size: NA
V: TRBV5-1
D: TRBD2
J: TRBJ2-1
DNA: TGCGCCAGCAGCCTAACTAGCGGGGTCAGCTCCTACAATGAGCAGTTCTTC
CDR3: CASSLTSGVSSYNEQFF

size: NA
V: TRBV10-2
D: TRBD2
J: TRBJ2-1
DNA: TGCGCCAGCATCCCCCGACTAGCGATTGTAAATGAGCAGTTCTTC
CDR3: CASIPRLAIVNEQFF

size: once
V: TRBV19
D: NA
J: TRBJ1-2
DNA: TGTGCCAGTATTCCTCAGGGGCTTCCTTTTGGCTACACCTTC
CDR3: CASIPQGLPFGYTF

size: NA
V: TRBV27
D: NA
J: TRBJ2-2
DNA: TGTGCCAGCAGTGTCGGCACCGGGGAGCTGTTTTTT
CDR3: CASSVGTGELFF

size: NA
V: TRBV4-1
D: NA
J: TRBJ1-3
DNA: TGCGCCAGCAGCCGAGAACCAGGACAGCGAACTGGAAACACCATATATTTT
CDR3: CASSREPGQRTGNTIYF

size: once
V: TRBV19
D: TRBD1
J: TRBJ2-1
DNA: TGTGCCAGTAGTCGCCTACGACAGGGGGGCTATGAGCAGTTCTTC
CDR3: CASSRLRQGGYEQFF

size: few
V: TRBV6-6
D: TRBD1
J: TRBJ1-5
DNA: TGTGCCGGCCGGAACAGGGGGGATAATCAGCCCCAGCATTTT
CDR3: CAGRNRGDNQPQHF

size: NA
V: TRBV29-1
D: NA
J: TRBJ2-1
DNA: TGCAGCGTATATCGGACAGTCGGGAATGAGCAGTTCTTC
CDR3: CSVYRTVGNEQFF

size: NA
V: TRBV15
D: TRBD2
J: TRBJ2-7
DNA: TGTGCCACCAGCAGAGGACGGGAGGCTTCCTACGAGCAGTACTTC
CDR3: CATSRGREASYEQYF